The clone carrying this TCR beta chain was detected a few times. The antigen remains undetermined. These data belong to a study of T cells in Graves' hyperthyroidism and ophthalmopathy. Study results and caveats: In blood, most of the thyroid clonotypes expanded above 0.001 were also present.

RNA transcripts served as the template for amplifying TCR beta CDR3 regions. First-round RT-PCR of the TCR CDR3 relied on the HTBI primer set. TCRdb re-derived calls from the multiplex PCR reads in MiXCR, one entry per CDR3 protein. The data hold over 250,000 distinct CDR3 sequences, with about an eighth observed a single time. Thyroid ultrasound, orbital computed tomography, clinical symptoms, and serum thyroxine and TRAb underpinned diagnoses. The germline V and J ends were trimmed by 2 bases and 7 bases, with 14 bases remaining between them. CDR3 length: 14 residues. Germline lookup yields CDR1 SEHNR and CDR2 FQNEAQ (reference sequence).

The receptor's source is a woman between 40 and 50 years old with Graves' ophthalmopathy. Specimen: blood. The gene calls are TRBV7-9 and TRBJ1-2; D call uncertain. Here the CDR3 reads CASSLSVRDGGYTF. The CDR3 bases are TGTGCCAGCAGCTTATCAGTAAGGGATGGTGGCTACACCTTC.